This passage covers 7 T cell receptor beta chains from one sample sequenced in a study of blood T cell repertoires in COVID-19. Only in-frame clones appear in the TCRdb table, and some are missing; sequencing was by immunoSEQ multiplex PCR. The sample lists some 130,000 clones, about four fifths occurring once. The sequenced sample was peripheral blood. All receptors come from a human donor in a cohort sampled during active COVID-19.

This clone was recorded many times. The rearrangement uses TRBV11-2 and TRBJ1-1, with a tentative D call TRBD1 (6 bases). V lost 5 bases and J 0 bases, leaving 10 bases between the germline ends. Germline CDR1 reads SGHAT; CDR2 reads FQNNGV. The CDR3 covers 14 residues. The CDR3 sequence: CASSHRVMNTEAFF. CDR3 in DNA: TGTGCCAGCAGCCACAGGGTGATGAACACTGAAGCTTTCTTT.

The CDR3 spells CASNREPYEQYF. The CDR3 DNA reads as TGCGCCAGCAACAGGGAACCCTACGAGCAGTACTTC. V is TRBV5-1 and J is TRBJ2-7; maybe TRBD1 (6 bases). V dropped 6 bases and J dropped 2 bases, with 9 bases sitting between them. This CDR3 spans 12 amino acids. CDR1 is SGHRS and CDR2 is YFSETQ in the germline V gene. The complete variable domain, with remaining parts taken from reference TRBV5-1 and TRBJ2-7, reads KAGVTQTPRYLIKTRGQQVTLSCSPISGHRSVSWYQQTPGQGLQFLFEYFSETQRNKGNFPGRFSGRQFSNSRSEMNVSTLELGDSALYLCASNREPYEQYFGPGTRLTVT.

The rearrangement links TRBV5-8 to TRBJ2-7; 8 bases are shared with TRBD2. J lost 3 bases, V lost 0 bases, and 5 bases had no gene match. The CDR3 is 15 residues long. Germline CDR1 and CDR2: SGHTS and YDEGEE. DNA of the CDR3: TGTGCCAGCAGCTTGGTTAGCGGGGACCGCTACGAGCAGTACTTC. Amino acids: CASSLVSGDRYEQYF.

This chain joins TRBV6-5 and TRBJ2-2; the match to TRBD1 covers 11 bases. The CDR3 totals 16 residues. The germline V gene encodes CDR1 MNHEY and CDR2 SVGAGI. The junction had 6 bases not matched to a gene; V was cut back by 1 base and J by 8 bases. The CDR3 is CASSYYRDRGAGELFF. CDR3 coding DNA: TGTGCCAGCAGTTACTACCGGGACAGGGGGGCTGGGGAGCTGTTTTTT.

This clone came up once. The J gene is TRBJ2-7, the V gene TRBV24-1; TRBD2 is a possible D gene (6 bases). This CDR3 has 13 residues. CDR1 and CDR2 from the germline V gene are KGHDR and SFDVKD. The germline V and J ends were trimmed by 3 bases and 3 bases, with 8 bases remaining between them. The CDR3 sequence: CATSDGGGYEQYF. CDR3 sequence (DNA): TGTGCCACCAGTGATGGGGGAGGCTACGAGCAGTACTTC.

This chain joins TRBV5-4 and TRBJ2-1; 8 nucleotides line up with TRBD1. The CDR3 has 13 residues. Unmatched junction bases numbered 6, after V lost 0 bases and J lost 13 bases. Germline V gene lookup returns CDR1 SGHNT and CDR2 YYREEE (reference sequence). CDR3 loop: CASSLGDRTIQFF. The CDR3 nucleotides are TGTGCCAGCAGCTTGGGGGACAGGACGATCCAGTTCTTC.

The chain couples TRBV6-1 to TRBJ1-2; D gene uncertain. Germline lookup yields CDR1 MNHNS and CDR2 SASEGT. Deletions cut 1 base from V and 5 bases from J, with 17 bases between. This CDR3 comprises 16 residues. The CDR3 DNA sequence: TGTGCCAGCAGTGAAGGGTACCTTTTAGAAGTATATGGCTACACCTTC. Translating it yields CASSEGYLLEVYGYTF.